Listed here are 23 T cell receptor beta chains from one sample, sequenced in a study of blood T cell repertoires in COVID-19. Profiling relied on immunoSEQ multiplex PCR, and the TCRdb table lists in-frame clones only, not all of them. Here the sample spans under 400,000 clones, roughly 90% being singletons. Material for sequencing was PBMCs or T cells enriched from blood (not recorded which). These receptors were obtained from a woman in her thirties who had been exposed to COVID-19.

The chain has TRBV13 and TRBJ1-4; TRBD1 matches 11 bases. This CDR3 region has 15 residues. Trimming cost V 5 bases and J 7 bases; bases outside gene matches: 6. CDR1 and CDR2 from the germline V gene are PRHDT and FYEKMQ (reference sequence). CDR3 nucleotide sequence: TGTGCCAGCAGCCCTTGGACAGGGGGCGGTGAAAAACTGTTTTTT. Its protein product is CASSPWTGGGEKLFF.

J is TRBJ1-1 and V is TRBV7-8; the D gene is possibly TRBD1 (5 bases). V shed 2 bases and J shed 3 bases, with 10 bases lying between them. The CDR3 extends over 14 amino acids. CDR1 and CDR2 (germline): SGHVS, FQNEAQ. The CDR3, as DNA: TGTGCCAGCAGCTTAAGGGGAAGGGACACTGAAGCTTTCTTT. Amino acid sequence: CASSLRGRDTEAFF.

The chain couples TRBV28 to TRBJ2-2; 7 bases fit TRBD1. The CDR3 spans 15 residues. The junction had 10 bases not matched to a gene; V was cut back by 5 bases and J by 7 bases. CDR1 and CDR2 from the germline V gene are MDHEN and SYDVKM. The CDR3 nucleotides read TGTGCCAGCAGTCGGGGCAGGGGGTTAGTCGGGGAGCTGTTTTTT. Amino acids: CASSRGRGLVGELFF.

Concerning this clone itself: The same CDR3 can be traced to other DNA sequences in this sample. The V call is TRBV19, the J call TRBJ1-1; 9 bases are shared with TRBD1. This CDR3 is built from 13 residues. Per germline, CDR1 LNHDA and CDR2 SQIVND (reference sequence). The V segment lost 6 bases and the J segment 4 bases; nucleotides outside the gene matches: 3. The CDR3 nucleotides read TGTGCCAGTAGCCGACAGGGGGGCACTGAAGCTTTCTTT. Translation: CASSRQGGTEAFF.

This chain joins TRBV23-1 and TRBJ2-2; TRBD1 matches 8 bases. TRBV23-1 belongs to the ORF category, with a function that is uncertain. Trimming removed 3 bases from V and 5 bases from J; junction bases left unmatched: 11. This CDR3 is 17 amino acids long. CDR3 in amino acids: CASSQWDRRGETGELFF. The DNA of the CDR3 is TGCGCCAGCAGTCAGTGGGACAGGCGGGGAGAAACCGGGGAGCTGTTTTTT.

The rearrangement links TRBV5-4 to TRBJ2-7; the match to TRBD2 covers 9 bases. The CDR3 is 15 residues long. Germline CDR1 SGHNT, CDR2 YYREEE (reference sequence). V trimming: 4 bases; J trimming: 2 bases; junction bases outside the gene matches: 7. CDR3 DNA: TGTGCCAGCAGCCTGCTAGCGGGATCGACCTACGAGCAGTACTTC. Translated: CASSLLAGSTYEQYF. Based on the CDR3 plus reference TRBV5-4 and TRBJ2-7, the full variable domain is ETGVTQSPTHLIKTRGQQVTLRCSSQSGHNTVSWYQQALGQGPQFIFQYYREEENGRGNFPPRFSGLQFPNYSSELNVNALELDDSALYLCASSLLAGSTYEQYFGPGTRLTVT.

J is TRBJ2-2 and V is TRBV4-2; the D gene is possibly TRBD2 (5 bases). Germline V gives CDR1 LGHNA, CDR2 YNFKEQ. This CDR3 spans 15 amino acids. Trimming pared 2 bases from V and 1 base from J, leaving 8 bases between. The CDR3 DNA is TGTGCCAGCAGCCAATTTCGGGGGAACACCGGGGAGCTGTTTTTT. Its translation: CASSQFRGNTGELFF.

Only one count was recorded for this clone. The V and J genes are TRBV7-3 and TRBJ2-7; possible D gene TRBD1, 5 bases. The CDR3 spans 14 residues. V lost 5 bases, J lost 2 bases, and 13 bases lay in between. The germline V gene has CDR1 SGHTA and CDR2 FQGTGA. The CDR3 loop reads CASSTGSLPYEQYF. Written as DNA, the CDR3 is TGTGCCAGCAGCACAGGTTCTCTACCCTACGAGCAGTACTTC.

The rearrangement joins TRBV7-6 to TRBJ2-7; 13 positions agree with TRBD2. Germline CDR1 reads SGHVS; CDR2 reads FNYEAQ. This CDR3 contains 16 residues. J was trimmed by 1 base and V by 4 bases; bases with no gene match: 4. This CDR3 reads CASSSRLAGGSYEQYF. In nucleotides, the CDR3 is TGTGCCAGCAGCTCCCGACTAGCGGGAGGATCCTACGAGCAGTACTTC. The complete variable domain, with remaining parts taken from reference TRBV7-6 and TRBJ2-7, reads GAGVSQSPRYKVTKRGQDVALRCDPISGHVSLYWYRQALGQGPEFLTYFNYEAQQDKSGLPNDRFSAERPEGSISTLTIQRTEQRDSAMYRCASSSRLAGGSYEQYFGPGTRLTVT.

The genes are TRBV5-4 and TRBJ1-1; 12 bases are shared with TRBD1. Germline lookup yields CDR1 SGHNT and CDR2 YYREEE (reference sequence). V lost 4 bases, J lost 4 bases, and 8 bases stayed unmatched. CDR3 length equals 16 residues. Here the CDR3 reads CASSTGTGGRFTEAFF. The CDR3 DNA reads as TGTGCCAGCAGCACAGGGACAGGGGGCAGGTTCACTGAAGCTTTCTTT.

A remark on this clone: Other DNA sequences in this sample translate to the same CDR3. The chain employs TRBV28 and TRBJ1-1; D is unresolved. CDR3 length: 12 amino acids. CDR1 is MDHEN and CDR2 is SYDVKM in the germline V gene. The V end lost 5 bases, the J end lost 4 bases, and 8 bases lay between the germline ends. CDR3 amino acids: CASSLRGTEAFF. In nucleotides, the CDR3 is TGTGCCAGCAGTCTGCGAGGCACTGAAGCTTTCTTT.

The V and J genes are TRBV28 and TRBJ1-1; D is undetermined. Germline values: CDR1 MDHEN, CDR2 SYDVKM. This CDR3 spans 15 amino acids. V lost 4 bases to trimming and J lost 5 bases, with 17 bases between them. The CDR3 DNA reads TGTGCCAGCAGTTCCCGACGGACTACCGGAACTGAAGCTTTCTTT. This translates into CASSSRRTTGTEAFF.

This rearrangement joins TRBV25-1 to TRBJ1-6; maybe TRBD1 (6 bases). Germline V gene sequence: CDR1 MGHDK, CDR2 SYGVNS. The CDR3 has 14 amino acids. The germline V and J ends were trimmed by 8 bases and 4 bases, with 12 bases remaining between them. CDR3 nucleotide sequence: TGTGCCAGCGGCCGGACAGCATATAATTCACCCCTCCACTTT. Encoded protein: CASGRTAYNSPLHF.

This clone was recorded many times. The chain uses TRBV13 and TRBJ2-2; tentative D call: TRBD1 (6 bases). V shed 5 bases and J shed 6 bases, with 13 bases lying between them. There are 14 residues in the CDR3. Germline loops: CDR1 PRHDT, CDR2 FYEKMQ (reference sequence). The chain's CDR3 is CASSLRGLSGELFF. In DNA form, the CDR3 reads TGTGCCAGCAGCCTCAGGGGTTTGTCCGGGGAGCTGTTTTTT.

Ten or more counts support this clone. V usage is TRBV2 and J usage is TRBJ1-5; 7 bases are shared with TRBD1. The CDR3 is made up of 13 amino acids. Germline CDR1 and CDR2: SNHLY and FYNNEI. The V gene end was trimmed by 5 bases and the J gene end by 5 bases; junction bases not matched to a gene: 3. In DNA form, the CDR3 reads TGTGCCAGCAGTTCGGGACAGTATCAGCCCCAGCATTTT. Translating gives CASSSGQYQPQHF.

The V and J genes are TRBV7-3 and TRBJ2-7; 16 bases are shared with TRBD2. This CDR3 spans 20 amino acids. V shed 1 base, J shed 4 bases, and the junction held 13 bases outside the gene matches. Germline V gene data show CDR1 as SGHTA and CDR2 as FQGTGA. The CDR3 DNA follows: TGTGCCAGCAGCTTAAGGGGGCGTGGGGGACTAGCGGGAGGGTCTTACGAGCAGTACTTC. Its protein product is CASSLRGRGGLAGGSYEQYF.

The chain employs TRBV20-1 and TRBJ2-3; D might be TRBD2 (6 bases). The CDR3 runs to 14 residues. The germline gives CDR1 DFQATT, CDR2 SNEGSKA (reference sequence). The V end lost 3 bases, the J end lost 4 bases, and 14 bases lay between the germline ends. CDR3 loop: CSASARPGADTQYF. Here the CDR3 DNA reads TGCAGTGCTAGTGCCCGGCCGGGGGCAGATACGCAGTATTTT.

The chain uses TRBV7-2 and TRBJ2-3; D perhaps matches TRBD2 (5 bases). The CDR3 length is 13 residues. Trimming left V 4 bases short and J 3 bases short, with 8 bases between. Germline CDR1 and CDR2: SGHTA and FQGNSA. Here the CDR3 DNA reads TGTGCCAGCAGCTGGACTGAAACAGATACGCAGTATTTT. Amino acids: CASSWTETDTQYF.

This clone is a singleton in its sample. The chain is built from TRBV24-1 and TRBJ2-7; 14 positions match TRBD2. The J segment lost 5 bases and the V segment lost 4 bases, leaving 9 bases of the junction unmatched. This CDR3 region has 17 residues. Germline V CDR1 and CDR2: KGHDR, SFDVKD. CDR3 DNA sequence: TGTGCCACCAGTGACCAAGGGACTAGCGGGAGCTTTGACGAGCAGTACTTC. Amino acid sequence: CATSDQGTSGSFDEQYF.

The gene calls are TRBV5-6 and TRBJ1-1, with D unclear. V was cut by 0 bases and J by 1 base, with 7 bases left in between. The CDR3 spans 14 residues. Germline CDR1 is SGHDT and CDR2 is YYEEEE. CDR3: CASSLGQRNTEAFF. DNA for the CDR3: TGTGCCAGCAGCTTGGGGCAGCGGAACACTGAAGCTTTCTTT.

V usage is TRBV30 and J usage is TRBJ1-5; no definite D call. In germline, CDR1 is GTSNPN, CDR2 SVGIG (reference sequence). The CDR3 is 12 amino acids. V was clipped by 5 bases and J by 4 bases, with 9 bases between them. The CDR3 is CAWGDTNQPQHF. The CDR3 DNA reads as TGTGCCTGGGGTGACACGAATCAGCCCCAGCATTTT.

The chain links TRBV7-9 to TRBJ1-5; D uncertain. Germline V CDR1 and CDR2: SEHNR, FQNEAQ (reference sequence). The CDR3 is 13 amino acids. V was shortened by 0 bases and J by 7 bases, with 7 bases between the two germline ends. In DNA, the CDR3 is TGTGCCAGCAGCTTAGCTGGGGAGCAGCCCCAGCATTTT. Encoded protein: CASSLAGEQPQHF.

The V call is TRBV24-1, the J call TRBJ2-7; TRBD1 aligns across 9 bases. The CDR3 has 16 amino acids. Trimming cost V 4 bases and J 5 bases; bases outside gene matches: 11. The germline V gene has CDR1 KGHDR and CDR2 SFDVKD. CDR3 DNA: TGTGCCACCAGTGAGGACGCCGGGACAGGGTTGGACGAGCAGTACTTC. Translating gives CATSEDAGTGLDEQYF.